This T cell receptor beta chain emerged from a study of blood T cell repertoires in COVID-19 (dated by TCRdb to 2020 to 2021). Study-level background: Collaborator samples came from the United States, Italy and Spain and covered acute and convalescent phases of COVID-19. The prospective study material was composed of cDNA or gDNA derived from T cells, B-cell-depleted T cells, or PBMCs. Deeply sampled blood TCRbeta repertoires from subjects exposed to, actively infected with, or recovered from COVID-19 were included in the dataset. A freely available public database, intended as a resource for researchers studying the immune response to SARS-CoV-2, is where the repertoires were released. Samples were obtained from the ongoing ImmuneRACE study (first 160 participants) and from about 1,300 subjects provided by 6 global collaborators. The sample metadata nearly always contained a de-identified subject ID, COVID-19 status, age in years and sex. Where available, HLA class I and class II types were taken from metadata supplied by the sample provider and were not determined by assay-based typing.

Concerning this clone: What this receptor recognizes is not known. Base qualities were left out, and no much larger clone turns up one base away.

In the prospective study, participants were about 18 to 95 years old, resided in 24 geographic areas of the United States, and were enrolled through a virtual design. In the prospective study, participants were assigned to cohorts based on the clinical history participants reported in a screening survey and a study questionnaire. Exposed participants were defined as having been in contact with someone with a PCR-confirmed or clinician-diagnosed COVID-19 case within 2 weeks of study entry. In the prospective study, mobile phlebotomists collected whole blood, serum and a nasopharyngeal or oropharyngeal swab from each participant. Prospective study participants could optionally give additional blood draws and questionnaires over a roughly two-month period. Before DNA extraction, prospective study blood samples were shipped either frozen or at room temperature. Study-wide findings and limitations: The quantity of clinical and demographic metadata differed by source and by participant and was supplied without curation.

For CDR1 and CDR2, the germline V gene (reference sequence) lists SGHNT and YYREEE. The CDR3 covers 15 residues, taking in both the cysteine and the phenylalanine. The sequence is cut down to CDR3 DNA, 45 bases in frame from base 1. From V the trimming removes 0 bases and from J it removes 7 bases, while the gene matches leave 4 bases of the junction unaccounted for. TCRbeta CDR3 regions were amplified from genomic DNA using the immunoSEQ Assay, a bias-controlled multiplex PCR. On the study's bioinformatics: Within the assay, amplification of reference gene primers was used to estimate how many nucleated cells each sample contained. Sequence reads were collapsed and filtered to measure the absolute abundance of every unique TCRbeta CDR3 rearrangement. Productive Simpson clonality was computed per sample as the square root of Simpson's diversity index over productive rearrangements. Held by TCRdb, this immuneACCESS table contains in-frame sequences only and omits some clones. Under half of the omission traces to an unresolved V gene where checked; the cause of the rest is unknown. The D gene and trimming were derived from the DNA, and the V and J assignments and clone size from that table. For this sample there are about 310,000 clones; around 84% appear just once. In total, the top ten clones hold around 2% of the sample.

Sequenced sample: PBMCs or T cells enriched from blood (not recorded which). This receptor was identified in a woman in her twenties or thirties who had been exposed to COVID-19. The rearrangement combines TRBV5-4 with TRBJ2-1; a stretch of 10 junction bases matches TRBD2. The bases are TGTGCCAGCAGCTTGGGGGGACTAGCGTCGAATGAGCAGTTCTTC. Its translation reads: CASSLGGLASNEQFF.